The TCR beta chain described here comes from a study of CD8 T cells in Susac syndrome. An amount of RNA that ranged from 0.5 to 1 ug was reverse transcribed with random hexamers. Amplification of TCR beta CDR3 spanned 54 Vbeta and 13 Jbeta via immunoSEQ multiplex PCR. One entry per CDR3 protein results from TCRdb running MiXCR on the immunoSEQ multiplex PCR reads. The sample holds roughly 190,000 distinct CDR3 sequences, about 94% seen once. TCR beta sequencing covered blood CD8+ and CD4+ T cells. Healthy donors acted as controls, with matching for age and sex. The TEMRA cells underwent FACS enrichment, while the CD8+ and CD4+ T cells underwent negative isolation. Germline V CDR1 and CDR2: SGHNT, YYREEE (reference sequence). Trimming removed 4 bases from V and 5 bases from J; junction bases left unmatched: 7. This CDR3 is 15 amino acids long.

Specimen: CD4+ T cells from PBMCs. The clonotype was recovered from a human donor in good health. The rearrangement links TRBV5-4 to TRBJ2-3, with 10 bases that match TRBD2. For the CDR3, the DNA is TGTGCCAGCAGCCGAGCGGGGGGGTCCTTAGATACGCAGTATTTT. Translation gives CASSRAGGSLDTQYF.